This T cell receptor beta chain derives from a study of control samples from healthy donors and cancer patients. The table came from immunoSEQ multiplex PCR; TCRdb's copy has only in-frame clones and leaves some out. The sample contains roughly 130,000 clones, roughly 90% of which appear only once. This CDR3 contains 12 residues. Trimming took 2 bases from V and 3 from J, leaving 1 base between them. Germline CDR1 LNHNV, CDR2 YYDKDF (reference sequence). The chain combines TRBV15 with TRBJ2-2; D remains unclear. Sequencing was done on a sample of blood. This receptor was taken from a man in his fifties or sixties in good health. CDR3 nucleotides: TGTGCCACCAGCAGATACACCGGGGAGCTGTTTTTT. Protein product: CATSRYTGELFF.